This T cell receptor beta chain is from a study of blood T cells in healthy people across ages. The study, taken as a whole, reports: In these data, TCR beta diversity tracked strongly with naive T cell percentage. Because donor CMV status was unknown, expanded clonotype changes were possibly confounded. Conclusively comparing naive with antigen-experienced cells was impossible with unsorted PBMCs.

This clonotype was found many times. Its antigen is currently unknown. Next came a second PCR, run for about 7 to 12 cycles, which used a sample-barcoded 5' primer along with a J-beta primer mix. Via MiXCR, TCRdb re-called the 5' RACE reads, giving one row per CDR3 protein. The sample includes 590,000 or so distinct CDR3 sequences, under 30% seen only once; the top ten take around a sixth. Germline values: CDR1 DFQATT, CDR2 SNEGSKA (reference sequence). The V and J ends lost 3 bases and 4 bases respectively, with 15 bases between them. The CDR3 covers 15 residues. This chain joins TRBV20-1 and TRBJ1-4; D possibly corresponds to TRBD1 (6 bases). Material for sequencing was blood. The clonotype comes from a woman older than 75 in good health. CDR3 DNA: TGCAGTGCTAGGGAAGGACAGTTCCATAATGAAAAACTGTTTTTT. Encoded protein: CSAREGQFHNEKLFF.